This T cell receptor beta chain was profiled in a study of Tregs in tolerant kidney transplant recipients. The wider study: Recipients received nonmyeloablative bone marrow transplants from related graft donors, with transient mixed chimerism. Study conclusions and caveats: No direct test of biological reproducibility was done here. Validation in larger populations is needed because few patients were studied.

Turning to this clone: What it binds is not known.

Profiling relied on immunoSEQ multiplex PCR, and the TCRdb table lists in-frame clones only, not all of them. The table shows about 110,000 clones, with about 90% occurring only once. Losses at the gene ends were 5 bases for V and 3 bases for J; bases not matched to a gene: 2. CDR1 SGHTA and CDR2 FQGNSA come from the germline V gene. The CDR3 runs 13 residues. Unstimulated Tregs (CD4+CD25+CD127-) and CD4+CD25- non-Tregs were sorted from PBMCs. The starting material was CD4+ T cells from blood, obtained before the transplant. The V call is TRBV7-2, the J call TRBJ1-2; 8 bases agree with TRBD1. This TCR came from a human donor who received a combined kidney and bone marrow transplant. This CDR3 reads CASSPDRDYGYTF. DNA for the CDR3: TGTGCCAGCAGCCCGGACAGGGACTATGGCTACACCTTC.